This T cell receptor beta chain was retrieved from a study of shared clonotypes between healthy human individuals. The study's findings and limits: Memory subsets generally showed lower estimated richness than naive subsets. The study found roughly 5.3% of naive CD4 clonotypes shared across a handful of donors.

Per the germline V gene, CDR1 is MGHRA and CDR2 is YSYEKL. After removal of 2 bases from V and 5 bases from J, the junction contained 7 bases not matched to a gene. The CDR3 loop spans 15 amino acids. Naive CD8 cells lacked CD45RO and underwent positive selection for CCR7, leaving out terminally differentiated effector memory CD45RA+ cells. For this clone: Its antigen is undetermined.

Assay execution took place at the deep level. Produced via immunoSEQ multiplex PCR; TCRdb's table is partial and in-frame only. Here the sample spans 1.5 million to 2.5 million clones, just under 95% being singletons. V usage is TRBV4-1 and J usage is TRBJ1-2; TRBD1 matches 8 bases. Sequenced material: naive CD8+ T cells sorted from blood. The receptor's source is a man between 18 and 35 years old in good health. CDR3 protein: CASSQFTGTGYGYTF. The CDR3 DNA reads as TGCGCCAGCAGCCAATTTACCGGGACAGGTTATGGCTACACCTTC.